This TCR beta chain was found in a study of shared clonotypes between healthy human individuals. CDR3 size: 12 residues. Germline CDR1 and CDR2: SGHRS and YFSETQ. Donors were Caucasian adults residing in Nashville, Tennessee, USA. From CD4+ cells came CD45RA+ naive and CD45RA-negative memory subsets. This table comes from immunoSEQ multiplex PCR, and its TCRdb copy is limited to in-frame clones, with some not included. The table has about 2.3 million clones, over 85% seen once; the top ten hold around 0.4%. The sequenced sample was naive CD4+ T cells from PBMCs. Noted subset: CD45RA+ positively selected. The rearrangement links TRBV5-1 to TRBJ2-5, with a weak D call TRBD2 (5 bases). The tail of the sequence fits TRBJ2-7 better, so the J call may be wrong. The sequence came from a man between 18 and 29 years old in good health. Some clones in this sample may be carry-over from other donors' samples. CDR3: CASSQDWYEQYF. The CDR3 bases are TGCGCCAGCAGCCAGGACTGGTACGAGCAGTACTTC.